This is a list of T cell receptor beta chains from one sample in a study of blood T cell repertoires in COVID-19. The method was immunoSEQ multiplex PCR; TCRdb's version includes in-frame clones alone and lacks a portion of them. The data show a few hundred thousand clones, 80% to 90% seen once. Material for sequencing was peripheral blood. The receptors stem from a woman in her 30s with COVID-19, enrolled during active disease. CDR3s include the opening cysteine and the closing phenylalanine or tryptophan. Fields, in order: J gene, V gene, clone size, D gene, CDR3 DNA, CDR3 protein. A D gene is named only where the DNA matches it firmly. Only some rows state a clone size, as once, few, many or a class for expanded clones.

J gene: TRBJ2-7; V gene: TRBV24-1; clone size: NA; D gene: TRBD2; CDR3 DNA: TGTGCCACCAGTGATTTCGCCAGCGGGAAGTACGAGCAGTACTTC; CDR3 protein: CATSDFASGKYEQYF
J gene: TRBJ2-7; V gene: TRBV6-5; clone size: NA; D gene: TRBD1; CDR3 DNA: TGTGCCAGCAGTTACTCTAGGGGGCCTGGGGAGCAGTACTTC; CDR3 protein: CASSYSRGPGEQYF
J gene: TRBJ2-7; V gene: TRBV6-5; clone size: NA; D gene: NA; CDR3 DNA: TGTGCCAGCAGTTACTACGGGACATTTGGGGAGCAGTACTTC; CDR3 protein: CASSYYGTFGEQYF
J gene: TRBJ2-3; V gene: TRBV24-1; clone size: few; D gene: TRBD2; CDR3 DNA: TGTGCCACCAGTGTGGCGGGAGAGACAGATACGCAGTATTTT; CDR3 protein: CATSVAGETDTQYF
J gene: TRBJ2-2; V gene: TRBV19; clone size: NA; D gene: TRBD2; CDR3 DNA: TGTGCCAGTAGTATTAGCGGGAGAGGCGCCGGGGAGCTGTTTTTT; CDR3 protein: CASSISGRGAGELFF
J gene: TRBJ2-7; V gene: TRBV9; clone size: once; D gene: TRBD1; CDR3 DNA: TGTGCCAGCAGCCCCCGACAGGGGGCGTACGAGCAGTACTTC; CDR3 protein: CASSPRQGAYEQYF
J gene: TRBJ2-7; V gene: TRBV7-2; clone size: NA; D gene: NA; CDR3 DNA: TGTGCCAGCAGCTTAAGGGGCGCTGTTTCTTACGAGCAGTACTTC; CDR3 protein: CASSLRGAVSYEQYF
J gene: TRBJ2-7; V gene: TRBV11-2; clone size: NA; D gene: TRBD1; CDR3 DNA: TGTGCCAGCAGCTTAACAGGGGGTGTGGGCGAGCAGTACTTC; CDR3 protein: CASSLTGGVGEQYF
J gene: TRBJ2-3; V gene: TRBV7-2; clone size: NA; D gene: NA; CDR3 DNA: TGTGCCAGCAGCTTAGTTGGAAGCGGCACAGATACGCAGTATTTT; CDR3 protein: CASSLVGSGTDTQYF
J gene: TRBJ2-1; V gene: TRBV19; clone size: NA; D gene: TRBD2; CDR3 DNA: TGTGCCAGTACCCTCCGGGAGGGAGACAATGAGCAGTTCTTC; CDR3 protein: CASTLREGDNEQFF
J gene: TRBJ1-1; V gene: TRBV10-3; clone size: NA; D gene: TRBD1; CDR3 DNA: TGTGCCATCAGTGAGCCGGGACAGGGACTCTGGAGCACTGAAGCTTTCTTT; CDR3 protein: CAISEPGQGLWSTEAFF
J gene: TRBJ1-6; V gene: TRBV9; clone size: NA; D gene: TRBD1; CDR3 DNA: TGTGCCAGCAGCCCCGGGACAGGGGTCTCACCCCTCCACTTT; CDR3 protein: CASSPGTGVSPLHF
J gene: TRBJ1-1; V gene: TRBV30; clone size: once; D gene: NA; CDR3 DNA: TGTGCCTGGAGCCTCACGAGGGACACTGAAGCTTTCTTT; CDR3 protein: CAWSLTRDTEAFF
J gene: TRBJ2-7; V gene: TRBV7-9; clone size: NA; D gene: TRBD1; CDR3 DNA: TGTGCCAGCAGCTTAGACGGCAGGGGGAGTAACGAGCAGTACTTC; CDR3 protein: CASSLDGRGSNEQYF
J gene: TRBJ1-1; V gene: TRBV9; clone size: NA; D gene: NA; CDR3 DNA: TGTGCCAGCAGCGTAGTCCCCGCAGGGATCAACACTGAAGCTTTCTTT; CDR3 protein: CASSVVPAGINTEAFF
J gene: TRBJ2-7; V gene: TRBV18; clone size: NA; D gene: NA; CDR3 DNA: TGTGCCAGCTCACCACCGACGTCTAGTTTCGACGAGCAGTACTTC; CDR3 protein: CASSPPTSSFDEQYF
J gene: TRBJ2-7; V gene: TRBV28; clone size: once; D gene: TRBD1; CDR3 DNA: TGTGCCAGCACTTCAGGACAGGGGAGCTCCTACGAGCAGTACTTC; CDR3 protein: CASTSGQGSSYEQYF
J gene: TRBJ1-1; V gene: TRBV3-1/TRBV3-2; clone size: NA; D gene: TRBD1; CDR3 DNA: TGTGCCAGCAGCCAATTGCGACAGGGGGTGTTCGCTGAAGCTTTCTTT; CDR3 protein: CASSQLRQGVFAEAFF
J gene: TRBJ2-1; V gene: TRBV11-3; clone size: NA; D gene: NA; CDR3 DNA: TGTGCCAGCAGCCCTCAGCCGGGGGTTCACAATGAGCAGTTCTTC; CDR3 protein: CASSPQPGVHNEQFF
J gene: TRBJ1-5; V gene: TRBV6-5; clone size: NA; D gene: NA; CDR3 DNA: TGTGCCAGCAGTTACGCCGGTTATCAGCCCCAGCATTTT; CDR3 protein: CASSYAGYQPQHF
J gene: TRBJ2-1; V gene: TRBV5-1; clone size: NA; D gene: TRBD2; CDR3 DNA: TGCGCCAGCAGCTTCGCTAGCGGCTCCTACAATGAGCAGTTCTTC; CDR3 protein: CASSFASGSYNEQFF
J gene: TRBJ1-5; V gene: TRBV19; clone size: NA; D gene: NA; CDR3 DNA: TGTGCCAGTAGCCTCATAACAATCAATCAGCCCCAGCATTTT; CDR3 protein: CASSLITINQPQHF
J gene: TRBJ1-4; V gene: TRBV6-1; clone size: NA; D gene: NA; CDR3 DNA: TGTGCCAGCAGTGAGAGGGCTCGGGACGGGGGGGAAAAACTGTTTTTT; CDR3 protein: CASSERARDGGEKLFF
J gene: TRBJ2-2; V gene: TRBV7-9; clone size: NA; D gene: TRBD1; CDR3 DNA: TGTGCCAGCAGTCCTGACAGGGGGCCAGGCGGGGAGCTGTTTTTT; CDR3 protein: CASSPDRGPGGELFF
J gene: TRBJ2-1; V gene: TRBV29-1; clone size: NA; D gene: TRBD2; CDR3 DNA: TGCAGCGTTGGAGTGCGCGGGAGGGGCGATGAGCAGTTCTTC; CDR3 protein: CSVGVRGRGDEQFF
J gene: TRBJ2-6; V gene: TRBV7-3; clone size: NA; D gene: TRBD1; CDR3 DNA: TGTGCCAGCAGCTTACTGATGACAGGGGCTGGGGCCAACGTCCTGACTTTC; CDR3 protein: CASSLLMTGAGANVLTF
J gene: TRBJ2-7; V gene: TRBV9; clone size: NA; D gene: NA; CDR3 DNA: TGTGCCAGCAGCGTAGGGGCCAGCCCAGATTACGAGCAGTACTTC; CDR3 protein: CASSVGASPDYEQYF
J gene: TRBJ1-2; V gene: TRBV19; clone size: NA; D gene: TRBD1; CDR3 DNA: TGTGCCAGTAGTATTTTCGACAGGGACCTCTTCTTC; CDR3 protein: CASSIFDRDLFF
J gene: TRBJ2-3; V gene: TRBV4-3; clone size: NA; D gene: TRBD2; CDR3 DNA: TGCGCCAGCAGCCAACAACTAGCGGGAGGGGCAGATACGCAGTATTTT; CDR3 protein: CASSQQLAGGADTQYF
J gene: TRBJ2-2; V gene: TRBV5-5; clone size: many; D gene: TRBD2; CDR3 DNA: TGTGCCAGCAGCTTGGGACTAGCGGGAGGCTGGACCGGGGAGCTGTTTTTT; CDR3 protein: CASSLGLAGGWTGELFF
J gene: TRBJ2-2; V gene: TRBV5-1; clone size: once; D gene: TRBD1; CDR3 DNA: TGCGCCAGCAGCTTCCGGGACAGGGGGCACACCGGGGAGCTGTTTTTT; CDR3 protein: CASSFRDRGHTGELFF
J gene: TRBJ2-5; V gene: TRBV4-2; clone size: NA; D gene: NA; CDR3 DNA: TGTGCCAGCAGCCAGGCTAGCATAGAGACCCAGTACTTC; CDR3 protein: CASSQASIETQYF
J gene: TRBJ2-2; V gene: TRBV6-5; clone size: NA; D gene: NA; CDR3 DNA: TGTGCCAGCAGTATCAGCGAACCCGGGGAGCTGTTTTTT; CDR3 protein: CASSISEPGELFF
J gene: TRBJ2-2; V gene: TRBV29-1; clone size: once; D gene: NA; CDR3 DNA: TGCAGCGCAGGGAGCGAAACCGGGGAGCTGTTTTTT; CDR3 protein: CSAGSETGELFF
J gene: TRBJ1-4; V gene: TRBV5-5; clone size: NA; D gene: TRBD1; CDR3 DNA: TGTGCCAGCAGCTTGGGACAGGGAAGAGAAAAACTGTTTTTT; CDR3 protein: CASSLGQGREKLFF
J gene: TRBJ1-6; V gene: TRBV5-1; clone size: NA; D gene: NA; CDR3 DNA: TGCGCCAGCAGCCCACAGGGTTCTAGTTCACCCCTCCACTTT; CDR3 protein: CASSPQGSSSPLHF
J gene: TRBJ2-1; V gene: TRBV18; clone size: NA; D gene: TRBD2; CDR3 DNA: TGTGCCAGCTCACCGCCCACACTAGCGGGACCCTACAATGAGCAGTTCTTC; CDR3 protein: CASSPPTLAGPYNEQFF
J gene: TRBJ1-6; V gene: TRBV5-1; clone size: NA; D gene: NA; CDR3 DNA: TGCGCCAGCAGCTTGGCCTCCGGTAGCTCCTATAATTCACCCCTCCACTTT; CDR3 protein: CASSLASGSSYNSPLHF
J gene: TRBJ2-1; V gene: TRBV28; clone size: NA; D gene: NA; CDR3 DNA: TGTGCCAGCAATCCCTCTGGGGGGTACTCCTACAATGAGCAGTTCTTC; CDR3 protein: CASNPSGGYSYNEQFF
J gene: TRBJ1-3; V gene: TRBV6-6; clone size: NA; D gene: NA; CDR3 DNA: TGTGCCAGCAGTTGGGGCGACTCTGGAAACACCATATATTTT; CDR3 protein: CASSWGDSGNTIYF
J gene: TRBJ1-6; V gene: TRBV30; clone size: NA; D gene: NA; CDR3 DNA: TGTGCCTGGAGTGTACACGGGGATAATTCACCCCTCCACTTT; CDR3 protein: CAWSVHGDNSPLHF
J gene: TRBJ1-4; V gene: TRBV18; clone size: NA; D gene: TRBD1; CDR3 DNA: TGTGCCAGCTCACCGGGACAGGGGGCAACTAATGAAAAACTGTTTTTT; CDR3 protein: CASSPGQGATNEKLFF
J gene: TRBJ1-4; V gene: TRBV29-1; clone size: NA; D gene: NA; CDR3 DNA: TGCAGCGTTGAATATCGGGTCGGAAAACTGTTTTTT; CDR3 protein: CSVEYRVGKLFF